What follows is one T cell receptor (beta chain) and its context. This sample was included in a study of blood T cell repertoires in COVID-19. Study at large: Italy, Spain and the United States were the sources of the convalescent and acute COVID-19 samples. The cDNA or gDNA used as material had been derived from T cells, B-cell-depleted T cells, or PBMCs.

Original handling: Scientists estimated how many nucleated cells there were by amplifying reference gene primers. Using immunoSEQ multiplex PCR, the repertoire was profiled, and TCRdb retains in-frame clones only, with some absent. The V and J calls and clone size were taken over from that table, and D and trimming were inferred from the DNA. This sample carries hundreds of thousands of clones, just over 85% of them seen once, and the ten largest clones take approximately 1.4%. This CDR3 comprises 16 residues. Germline CDR1 MNHEY, CDR2 SVGAGI. Trimming took off 2 bases at V and 2 bases at J, with 13 bases between the two ends.

This TCR was sampled from an elderly man with acute or convalescent COVID-19. Sequencing input: peripheral blood. This chain links TRBV6-5 with TRBJ1-5, with D possibly matching TRBD1 (5 bases). CDR3 DNA sequence: TGTGCCAGCAGTTACGGGCAGGGTGCGGGCAATCAGCCCCAGCATTTT. Amino acid sequence: CASSYGQGAGNQPQHF.